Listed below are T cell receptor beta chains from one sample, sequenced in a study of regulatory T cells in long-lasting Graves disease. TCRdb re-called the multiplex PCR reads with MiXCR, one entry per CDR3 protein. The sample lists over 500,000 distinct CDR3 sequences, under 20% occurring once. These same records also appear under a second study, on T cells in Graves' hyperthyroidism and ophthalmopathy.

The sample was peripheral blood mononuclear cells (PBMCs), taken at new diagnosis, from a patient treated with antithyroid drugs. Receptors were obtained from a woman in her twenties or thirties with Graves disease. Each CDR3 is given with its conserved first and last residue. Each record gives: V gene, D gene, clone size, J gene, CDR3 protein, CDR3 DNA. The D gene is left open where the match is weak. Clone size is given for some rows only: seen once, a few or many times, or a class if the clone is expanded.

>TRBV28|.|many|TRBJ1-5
CASLRNEYRANQPQHF
TGTGCCAGCCTGAGAAACGAGTACAGGGCGAATCAGCCCCAGCATTTT
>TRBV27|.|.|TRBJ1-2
CASSPRRGAFDGYTF
TGTGCCAGCAGTCCGAGAAGGGGGGCGTTTGATGGCTACACCTTC
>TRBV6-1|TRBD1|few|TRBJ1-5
CASSNLGTGRLASNQPQHF
TGTGCCAGCAGTAACCTCGGGACAGGGAGGCTCGCTAGCAATCAGCCCCAGCATTTT
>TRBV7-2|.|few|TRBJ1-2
CASSLVSSGYTF
TGTGCCAGCAGCTTAGTATCCTCTGGCTACACCTTC
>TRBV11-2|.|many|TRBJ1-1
CASSRGLTEAFF
TGTGCCAGCAGCCGGGGGCTGACTGAAGCTTTCTTT
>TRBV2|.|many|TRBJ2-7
CASSDSFAYEQYF
TGTGCCAGCAGTGACTCGTTCGCCTACGAGCAGTACTTC
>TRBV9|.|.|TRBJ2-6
CASSVGQGSGANVLTF
TGTGCCAGCAGCGTAGGACAAGGGTCTGGGGCCAACGTCCTGACTTTC
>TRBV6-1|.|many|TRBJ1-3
CASSEFSGSSGNTIYF
TGTGCCAGCAGTGAATTTTCGGGGTCCTCTGGAAACACCATATATTTT
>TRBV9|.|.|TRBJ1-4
CASRKNSDRNEKLFF
TGTGCCAGCAGGAAAAATAGCGACAGGAATGAAAAACTGTTTTTT
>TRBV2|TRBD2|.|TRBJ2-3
CASQAGGQGDTQYF
TGTGCCAGCCAAGCGGGAGGGCAAGGAGATACGCAGTATTTT